This T cell receptor (beta chain) was documented in a study of early stage breast cancer tumors. Study at large: Invasive lobular carcinomas made up about 30% of the 12 ER+/PR+/HER2- tumors.

Some clones are missing from TCRdb's copy, which holds only in-frame ones; the method was immunoSEQ multiplex PCR. The table records about 29,000 clones, about four fifths of them present only once. The germline V gene has CDR1 SNHLY and CDR2 FYNNEI. The CDR3 loop spans 12 amino acids. Trimming took 5 bases from V and 7 from J, leaving 11 bases between them. The chain links TRBV2 to TRBJ1-2; D unresolved. What was sequenced was blood. This receptor was identified in a person between 45 and 65 years old with breast cancer. The chain's CDR3 is CASSLRPAGYTF. The CDR3 region has the DNA TGTGCCAGCAGTCTACGCCCCGCTGGCTACACCTTC. Supplemented by reference TRBV2 and TRBJ1-2, the full variable domain reads EPEVTQTPSHQVTQMGQEVILRCVPISNHLYFYWYRQILGQKVEFLVSFYNNEISEKSEIFDDQFSVERPDGSNFTLKIRSTKLEDSAMYFCASSLRPAGYTFGSGTRLTVV.